The present entry profiles one T cell receptor (beta chain) with its context. Its antigen remains unknown. Both TRBC1 and TRBC2 were covered by a beta constant-region primer of two equimolar oligonucleotides. Ligated cDNA was amplified by four rounds of PCR with nested alpha and beta constant-region primers and SP2. Using its own MiXCR run on the UMI-ligation and nested PCR reads, TCRdb lists one record per CDR3 protein. The data contain more than 95,000 distinct CDR3 sequences, around 15% of them seen just once; the ten biggest clones take up 2.5% to 3%. The sample belongs to a study of naive and memory T cell subsets. Regarding the study as a whole: In CD4 and CD8 cells, diversity dropped from naive through EMRA. Especially in CD8 cells, naive repertoires contained a few larger clonotypes, possibly CD45RA-re-expressing memory cells.

Germline values: CDR1 DFQATT, CDR2 SNEGSKA (reference sequence). The CDR3 covers 12 residues. V was shortened by 6 bases and J by 3 bases, with 11 bases between the two germline ends. Material for sequencing was naive CD8+ T cells from blood. This chain uses TRBV20-1 with TRBJ1-1, with D maybe TRBD1 (6 bases). The TCR sequence derives from a human donor in good health. This chain's CDR3 is CSAPAGDTEAFF. The CDR3 DNA is TGCAGTGCCCCCGCAGGGGACACTGAAGCTTTCTTT.